The next 11 T cell receptor beta chains were all read from a single sample in a study of cytotoxic CD8 clonotypes in ibrutinib-treated CLL (dated by TCRdb to the early 2020s). Library generation was performed with the immunoSEQ multiplex PCR assay. Sourced from immuneACCESS, this table was stored by TCRdb with only in-frame sequences that have V and J called. A share of the clones is absent; for the studies checked, an unresolved V gene accounts for under half, and the remainder has no known explanation. The sample table holds about 72,000 clones, of which 65% to 85% were seen once. Roughly 7.7% of the sample belongs to the ten largest clones. Explained via the paper, the time point label denotes: progressive disease on ibrutinib. This material consisted of PBMCs, taken at disease progression, from a patient treated with ibrutinib. These receptors originate from a human donor with chronic lymphocytic leukemia.

This chain links TRBV10-3 with TRBJ2-1; D unclear. Trimming took off 3 bases at V and 9 bases at J, with 6 bases between the two ends. This CDR3 has 11 amino acids. CDR1 ENHRY and CDR2 SYGVKD come from the germline V gene. The CDR3 protein is CAISDPSEQFF. Written as DNA, the CDR3 is TGTGCCATCAGTGACCCCAGTGAGCAGTTCTTC.

The chain combines TRBV2 with TRBJ2-1; D may be TRBD2 (6 bases). Trimming shortened V by 6 bases and J by 0 bases, and 12 bases separated the two germline ends. Germline-derived CDR1 and CDR2 are SNHLY and FYNNEI. The CDR3 runs to 15 residues. The CDR3 DNA reads TGTGCCAGCAGCAGACTAGGCAGCTCCTACAATGAGCAGTTCTTC. Translation: CASSRLGSSYNEQFF.

The chain combines TRBV2 with TRBJ1-1; D remains unclear. CDR3 size: 11 residues. Trimming cost V 4 bases and J 4 bases, with 4 bases left between them. Per the germline V gene, CDR1 is SNHLY and CDR2 is FYNNEI. CDR3 DNA sequence: TGTGCCAGCAGTGGCTTCACTGAAGCTTTCTTT. Translating it yields CASSGFTEAFF.

The gene calls are TRBV5-1 and TRBJ2-3; possible D gene TRBD1, 5 bases. This CDR3 contains 14 residues. V was shortened by 0 bases and J by 1 base, with 6 bases between the two germline ends. CDR1 is SGHRS, CDR2 YFSETQ, per germline. The CDR3 protein is CASSLEGGTDTQYF. CDR3 coding DNA: TGCGCCAGCAGCTTGGAAGGGGGCACAGATACGCAGTATTTT.

J is TRBJ2-3 and V is TRBV4-2; TRBD2 matches 10 bases. V lost 8 bases, J lost 2 bases, and 4 bases stayed unmatched. CDR3 length: 14 amino acids. CDR1 and CDR2 from the germline V gene are LGHNA and YNFKEQ. The CDR3 coding sequence is TGTGCCAGCGAAGCGGGGGGGGTCACAGATACGCAGTATTTT. The encoded protein is CASEAGGVTDTQYF.

This clone has just a few counts. The chain uses TRBV5-1 and TRBJ2-7; 7 positions agree with TRBD1. The CDR3 is 13 amino acids. V dropped 4 bases and J dropped 6; count of bases not matched to a gene: 7. Germline V lookup: CDR1 SGHRS, CDR2 YFSETQ. The chain's CDR3 is CASSAQTGIEQYF. The CDR3 nucleotides are TGCGCCAGCAGCGCACAGACAGGGATCGAGCAGTACTTC.

CDR3 DNA: TGTGCCAGCAGCTTAGTGTGGCAACAAGAGACCCAGTACTTC. This encodes CASSLVWQQETQYF. The genes are TRBV11-1 and TRBJ2-5; D remains ambiguous. This CDR3 spans 14 amino acids. CDR1 SGHAT and CDR2 FQDESV come from the germline V gene (reference sequence). V dropped 1 base and J dropped 2 bases, with 8 bases sitting between them.

This chain links TRBV6-6 with TRBJ2-7; 8 bases line up with TRBD1. CDR1 is MNHNY and CDR2 is SVGAGI in the germline V gene (reference sequence). The CDR3 length is 13 residues. Trimming at V came to 6 bases and at J to 7 bases, leaving 8 bases not matched to a gene. CDR3 in amino acids: CASSPGQGGEQYF. The CDR3 DNA is TGTGCCAGCAGCCCAGGACAGGGCGGGGAGCAGTACTTC.

The rearrangement uses TRBV7-9 and TRBJ2-2; TRBD2 aligns across 8 bases. Germline CDR1 and CDR2: SEHNR and FQNEAQ (reference sequence). J was trimmed by 8 bases and V by 4 bases; bases with no gene match: 12. The CDR3 is 16 residues long. The CDR3 sequence: CASSSLSGGNLGELFF. CDR3 coding DNA: TGTGCCAGCAGCTCCCTCAGCGGGGGAAACCTTGGGGAGCTGTTTTTT.

The count of this clone is one. The chain combines TRBV18 with TRBJ1-4; TRBD1 matches at 7 bases. After removal of 4 bases from V and 3 bases from J, the junction contained 8 bases not matched to a gene. The CDR3 sequence is 16 residues long. Germline values: CDR1 KGHSH, CDR2 LQKENI. The DNA for the CDR3 is TGTGCCAGCTCACACGGACAGGTGGCCCCTAATGAAAAACTGTTTTTT. Translation gives CASSHGQVAPNEKLFF.

This chain joins TRBV5-6 and TRBJ2-7; the match to TRBD1 covers 7 bases. Trimming removed 1 base from V and 0 bases from J; junction bases left unmatched: 7. Germline V lookup: CDR1 SGHDT, CDR2 YYEEEE. The CDR3 runs 16 residues. The CDR3: CASSLIEGASSYEQYF. In DNA, the CDR3 is TGTGCCAGCAGCTTGATCGAGGGGGCGTCCTCCTACGAGCAGTACTTC. Using reference TRBV5-6 and TRBJ2-7 for the parts outside the CDR3, the full variable domain is DAGVTQSPTHLIKTRGQQVTLRCSPKSGHDTVSWYQQALGQGPQFIFQYYEEEERQRGNFPDRFSGHQFPNYSSELNVNALLLGDSALYLCASSLIEGASSYEQYFGPGTRLTVT.